This T cell receptor beta chain was sequenced during a study of molecular identifiers for immune sequencing clone quantification listed by TCRdb under 2018. In the study overall: For a replicate experiment, RNA from about 21,000 or 97,000 naive CD8 T cells was divided into five aliquots, of which four were sequenced. The study was a methods study using CD8 T cells to benchmark molecular-identifier clustering-based TCR repertoire sequencing (MIDCIRS) and TCR RNA copy counting.

Library preparation was by PCR. Sequencing instrument: Illumina HiSeq 4000. Bulk TCR libraries were prepared as previously described, using TCR primers listed in Table S5. Purification of total RNA was performed with the Qiagen AllPrep DNA/RNA kit. Before analysis, reads from multiple sequencing runs of one library were combined. The authors processed their data as follows. Reads were retained only if the reads had an exact TCR constant sequence, and the retained reads were trimmed to 150 nt and grouped according to their 12-nt molecular barcodes. Reads in each barcode group were sub-clustered using a 15% Levenshtein threshold, and a quality-weighted consensus sequence was built for each RNA molecule. Non-functional sequences were filtered out, along with any lower-count sequence sitting one edit away from another sequence. Based on fitting two negative binomial distributions, any barcode sub-cluster with under 20% of the maximum read count was discarded. TCRdb passed the public sequencing reads through fastp at Q25 and MiXCR, retaining productive beta sequences. Merged by CDR3 protein, the rows form single entries marked with the most common genes and DNA. It is TCRdb's table, rather than the study itself, that gives the V and J calls and clone size. For this sample there are about 640,000 distinct CDR3 sequences; 20% appear just once. Jointly, the top ten make up roughly 0.85% of the sample.

As concerns this clonotype: Its antigen remains undetermined. Base qualities are not at hand, and no much larger clone is one base apart.

General conclusions and limits of the study: Modeling estimated 3 to 3.5 recovered TCR RNA copies per cell, compared with 9.5 to 10 by digital PCR, which implies 30% to 35% capture efficiency. Highly expanded clone sizes could be underestimated if identical TCR molecules share a barcode. In CMV-specific effector cells, over 97% of molecules were held by clones above 20 RNA copies, whereas under 1% of molecules were held by such clones in naive cells. When barcode sub-clustering was omitted, TCR diversity was inflated by chimeric consensus sequences, with chimeras reaching as high as 47%. The naive libraries included spiked-in Jurkat TCR RNA (about ten copies' worth), and this RNA is not part of the donor repertoire. Spiked-in Jurkat TCR RNA equal to a single cell's worth was reported to be detectable even within one million naive CD8 T cells.

Libraries of naive CD8 T cells were built from around 20,000 to 1,000,000 sorted cells, with 10%, 30% or 50% of the purified RNA used. On a BD FACSAria II, naive CD8 T cells were FACS-sorted as CD8+CD4-CCR7+CD45RA+ and collected into RLT Plus buffer. To test detection sensitivity, Jurkat RNA equal to ten TCR copies was added to samples of about 18,000-1,100,000 naive CD8 T cells. CD8 T cells were enriched with RosetteSep CD8+ T Cell Enrichment Cocktail and Ficoll-Paque, followed by ACK red cell lysis. Based on the germline V gene, the CDR1 and CDR2 sequences are MDHEN and SYDVKM. Cut back by 3 bases and 0 bases, the V and J ends lie 26 bases apart. The cysteine opens and the phenylalanine closes a CDR3 of 20 amino acids. Solely the CDR3 DNA is kept, with 60 bases framed from the first base.

Recombination linked TRBV28 to TRBJ1-1; TRBD1 is a weak D gene call, 6 bases matching. The origin of this receptor is a human donor in good health. Some libraries in this study had Jurkat cell RNA spiked in. Sequenced material: naive CD8+ T cells from blood, with Jurkat cell RNA spiked in. The sample's cell subset or site label, decoded: FACS-sorted CD8+CD4-CCR7+CD45RA+ naive T cells. Here the CDR3 is given as CASSFTILSGGTPMNTEAFF. The bases read TGTGCCAGCAGTTTCACGATTTTATCGGGGGGCACCCCGATGAACACTGAAGCTTTCTTT.